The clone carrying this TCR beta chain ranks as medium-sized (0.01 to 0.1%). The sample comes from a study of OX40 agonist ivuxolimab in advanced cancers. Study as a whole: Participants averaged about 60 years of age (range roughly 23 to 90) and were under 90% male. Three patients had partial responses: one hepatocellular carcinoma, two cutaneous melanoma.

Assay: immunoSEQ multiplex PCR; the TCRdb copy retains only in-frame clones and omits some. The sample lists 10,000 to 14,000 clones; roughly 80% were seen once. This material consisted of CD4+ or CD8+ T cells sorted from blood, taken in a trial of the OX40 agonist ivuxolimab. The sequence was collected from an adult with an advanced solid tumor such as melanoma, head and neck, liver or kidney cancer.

This chain's CDR3 is CASSESMEGDTQYF. CDR3 nucleotide sequence: TGCGCCAGCAGTGAGTCAATGGAGGGGGATACGCAGTATTTT. The rearrangement joins TRBV10-2 to TRBJ2-3; weak D call: TRBD2 (6 bases). The V end was cut by 0 bases, the J end by 6 bases, with 10 bases between. Germline lookup yields CDR1 WSHSY and CDR2 SAAADI. The CDR3 length is 14 residues.